This T cell receptor beta chain is drawn from a study of response to subunit inactivated influenza vaccine. CDR1 is SGHRS, CDR2 YFSETQ, per germline. The CDR3 covers 16 residues. Losses at the gene ends were 4 bases for V and 0 bases for J; bases not matched to a gene: 5. This clonotype was counted between two and nine times. The antigen is undetermined. Study-wide points: Each seasonal flu vaccination may recruit only limited new T cells, authors suggested.

TCRdb re-derived calls from the RT-PCR reads in MiXCR, one entry per CDR3 protein. This sample has about 500,000 distinct CDR3 sequences, with approximately 16% found just once. The material sequenced was CD4+ T cells sorted from PBMCs, taken less than 30 months after vaccination. The sequence came from a man in his fifties or sixties who received an inactivated influenza vaccine. The chain couples TRBV5-1 to TRBJ2-1, with 9 bases that match TRBD2. CDR3 loop: CASSRRAGGSYNEQFF. The DNA of the CDR3 is TGCGCCAGCAGCCGCCGAGCGGGGGGCTCCTACAATGAGCAGTTCTTC.